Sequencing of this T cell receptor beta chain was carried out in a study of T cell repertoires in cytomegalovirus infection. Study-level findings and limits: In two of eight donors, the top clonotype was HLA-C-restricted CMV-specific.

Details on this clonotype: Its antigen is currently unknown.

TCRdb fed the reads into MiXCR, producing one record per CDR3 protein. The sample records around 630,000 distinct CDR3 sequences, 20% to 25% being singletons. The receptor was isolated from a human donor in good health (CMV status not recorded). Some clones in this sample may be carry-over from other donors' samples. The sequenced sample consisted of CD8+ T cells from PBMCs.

DNA for the CDR3: TGTGCCAGCAGCCCTAGGGGACGGCTGAGCACAGATACGCAGTATTTT. This sequence encodes CASSPRGRLSTDTQYF. The chain employs TRBV7-2 and TRBJ2-3; the D gene could be TRBD1 or TRBD2 (5 bases each). The germline V gene has CDR1 SGHTA and CDR2 FQGNSA. The germline V and J ends were trimmed by 5 bases and 0 bases, with 15 bases remaining between them. The CDR3 runs to 16 residues.